Listed here are 16 T cell receptor beta chains from one sample, sequenced in a study of T cells in Graves' hyperthyroidism and ophthalmopathy. Template material for amplifying TCR beta CDR3 regions consisted of RNA transcripts. Initially, a first-round RT-PCR of the TCR CDR3 employed the HTBI primer set. TCRdb re-called the multiplex PCR reads through MiXCR, storing one row per CDR3 protein. This table has about 400,000 distinct CDR3 sequences, about 15% appearing once. The sequencing sample was made of blood. The receptors were gathered from a woman in her thirties with Graves' hyperthyroidism.

The rearrangement uses TRBV7-9 and TRBJ1-2; D gene unclear. The germline V gene has CDR1 SEHNR and CDR2 FQNEAQ (reference sequence). The CDR3 runs to 10 residues. V gave up 4 bases and J gave up 7 bases, with 4 bases separating them. DNA of the CDR3: TGTGCCAGCAGCTCCCTTGGCTACACCTTC. It yields the protein CASSSLGYTF.

This clonotype was counted at least ten times. The chain links TRBV24-1 to TRBJ2-1; D tentatively reads TRBD1 or TRBD2 (5 bases each). The CDR3 runs 18 residues. Germline values: CDR1 KGHDR, CDR2 SFDVKD. V lost 4 bases and J lost 4, with 22 bases in between. CDR3 in amino acids: CATSEKSRKEGLYNEQFF. The CDR3 region has the DNA TGTGCCACCAGTGAGAAATCCAGGAAAGAGGGGCTTTACAATGAGCAGTTCTTC.

The chain links TRBV19 to TRBJ2-7; possible D gene TRBD2, 5 bases. V gave up 5 bases and J gave up 3 bases, with 14 bases separating them. This CDR3 spans 14 amino acids. CDR1 is LNHDA and CDR2 is SQIVND in the germline V gene (reference sequence). The chain's CDR3 is CASSPRTDYYEQYF. As DNA, the CDR3 is TGTGCCAGTAGTCCCCGAACAGACTACTACGAGCAGTACTTC.

V usage is TRBV5-1 and J usage is TRBJ2-1, with TRBD2 matching over 11 bases. The CDR3 spans 14 residues. With 6 bases clipped from V and 10 bases from J, the junction kept 9 bases outside the gene matches. Per germline, CDR1 SGHRS and CDR2 YFSETQ. Here the CDR3 reads CASNNPGTSGEQFF. The DNA of the CDR3 is TGCGCCAGCAACAACCCCGGGACTAGCGGAGAGCAGTTCTTC. The full variable domain, rest sourced from reference TRBV5-1 and TRBJ2-1, is KAGVTQTPRYLIKTRGQQVTLSCSPISGHRSVSWYQQTPGQGLQFLFEYFSETQRNKGNFPGRFSGRQFSNSRSEMNVSTLELGDSALYLCASNNPGTSGEQFFGPGTRLTVL.

The chain is built from TRBV20-1 and TRBJ1-5; D perhaps matches TRBD1 (5 bases). CDR1 and CDR2 from the germline V gene are DFQATT and SNEGSKA (reference sequence). Trimming took 3 bases from V and 6 from J, leaving 18 bases between them. CDR3 size: 15 residues. In DNA form, the CDR3 reads TGCAGTGCTAGTCTTCTGGATCAGGGCTCTCAGCCCCAGCATTTT. It codes for CSASLLDQGSQPQHF.

This clonotype was detected ten times or more. The chain uses TRBV3-1 and TRBJ2-7; D might be TRBD2 (5 bases). With 3 bases removed from V and 3 bases from J, the gap between germline ends came to 9 bases. The CDR3 runs to 13 residues. CDR1 LGHDT and CDR2 YNNKEL come from the germline V gene (reference sequence). The CDR3 nucleotides read TGTGCCAGCAGCCAGGTTACTAGCTACGAGCAGTACTTC. Residues: CASSQVTSYEQYF.

This clonotype has at least ten counts. The rearrangement links TRBV29-1 to TRBJ2-7; no clear D. Germline lookup yields CDR1 SQVTM and CDR2 ANQGSEA. Trimming removed 7 bases from V and 3 bases from J, with 7 bases in between. The CDR3 has 10 residues. The CDR3 nucleotides read TGCAGCGCTGGGGACTACGAGCAGTACTTC. Its protein is CSAGDYEQYF.

This clonotype was seen more than once but under ten times. This chain connects TRBV20-1 to TRBJ2-7, with 8 bases fitting TRBD1. The germline V gene encodes CDR1 DFQATT and CDR2 SNEGSKA (reference sequence). This CDR3 is 15 amino acids long. Trimming took 6 bases from V and 5 from J; bases not matched to a gene: 15. Here the CDR3 reads CSAETRGRLIDEQYF. The CDR3 DNA follows: TGCAGTGCGGAGACCAGGGGGCGTCTTATAGACGAGCAGTACTTC.

This clonotype occurred many times. The chain uses TRBV6-1 and TRBJ2-7; 13 bases are shared with TRBD2. V lost 7 bases to trimming and J lost 2 bases; unmatched junction nucleotides: 11. CDR1 MNHNS and CDR2 SASEGT come from the germline V gene. This CDR3 spans 17 amino acids. CDR3 coding DNA: TGTGCCAGCACCAGAGGACTAGCGGGAGATCGGGCCTACGAGCAGTACTTC. Amino acids: CASTRGLAGDRAYEQYF.

This clonotype was seen many times. The chain joins TRBV24-1 to TRBJ2-5, with a tentative D call TRBD2 (6 bases). The V gene's germline CDR1 is KGHDR and CDR2 SFDVKD. V dropped 3 bases and J dropped 3 bases, with 22 bases sitting between them. This CDR3 has 18 amino acids. Here the CDR3 reads CATSDRKGKLGGKETQYF. In nucleotides, the CDR3 is TGTGCCACCAGTGATCGCAAGGGCAAACTGGGAGGCAAAGAGACCCAGTACTTC.

The V gene is TRBV5-1, the J gene TRBJ2-1; a possible D gene is TRBD2 (5 bases). Trimming stripped 4 bases from V and 2 bases from J, with 13 bases between. There are 15 residues in the CDR3. Germline CDR1 SGHRS, CDR2 YFSETQ. CDR3 in DNA: TGCGCCAGCAGCCCCGCAAGCGGAACCTACAATGAGCAGTTCTTC. Translation gives CASSPASGTYNEQFF.

Many counts were recorded for this clonotype. V gene TRBV27 combines with J gene TRBJ2-7; D assignment may be TRBD1 or TRBD2 (5 bases each). Germline assignment: CDR1 MNHEY and CDR2 SMNVEV (reference sequence). V lost 4 bases and J 0 bases, leaving 16 bases between the germline ends. The CDR3 runs to 16 residues. The CDR3 sequence: CASSSSGPWSSYEQYF. The CDR3 DNA follows: TGTGCCAGCAGTTCCTCGGGACCTTGGAGCTCCTACGAGCAGTACTTC.

This clonotype came up a few times. This chain links TRBV20-1 with TRBJ2-1, with D unclear. The V end lost 1 base, the J end lost 4 bases, and 11 bases lay between the germline ends. Germline lookup yields CDR1 DFQATT and CDR2 SNEGSKA (reference sequence). The CDR3 covers 14 residues. For the CDR3, the DNA is TGCAGTGCTAGAGCGGTAGGAATTTACAATGAGCAGTTCTTC. Translation: CSARAVGIYNEQFF.

The table lists this clonotype with many counts. V is TRBV28 and J is TRBJ2-1, with D perhaps given as TRBD1 or TRBD2 (6 bases each). The CDR3 runs to 17 residues. Trimming took 6 bases from V and 0 from J, leaving 18 bases between them. CDR1 and CDR2 from the germline V gene are MDHEN and SYDVKM. The CDR3 DNA reads as TGTGCCAGCAGACCCGGAGGGGGGAGAGGCTCCTACAATGAGCAGTTCTTC. Encoded protein: CASRPGGGRGSYNEQFF. The full variable domain, completed using reference TRBV28 and TRBJ2-1, is DVKVTQSSRYLVKRTGEKVFLECVQDMDHENMFWYRQDPGLGLRLIYFSYDVKMKEKGDIPEGYSVSREKKERFSLILESASTNQTSMYLCASRPGGGRGSYNEQFFGPGTRLTVL.

The rearrangement joins TRBV12-3 or TRBV12-4 to TRBJ2-2, with D possibly being TRBD1 or TRBD2 (5 bases each). This CDR3 contains 18 residues. V dropped 5 bases and J dropped 0 bases, with 19 bases sitting between them. CDR3: CASSRGWPGKTNTGELFF. The DNA for the CDR3 is TGTGCCAGCAGTCGAGGGTGGCCAGGGAAGACGAACACCGGGGAGCTGTTTTTT.

With respect to this clonotype: This may stem from a read error, because a much larger clone lies one nucleotide away. V and J are TRBV12-3 or TRBV12-4 and TRBJ2-5; TRBD2 matches 11 bases. The CDR3 extends over 15 amino acids. CDR3 DNA sequence: TGTGCCAGCAGTTTCCTAGCGGGAGGTTCTGAGACCAAGTACTTC. Translation: CASSFLAGGSETKYF.